This entry is about one T cell receptor beta chain. What it recognizes is unknown. The sample holds other DNA sequences that translate to the same CDR3. Vbeta (60) and Jbeta (13) primers were used in the PCR. Sequencing used immunoSEQ multiplex PCR; TCRdb keeps in-frame clones, though not all of them. The sample lists fewer than 250,000 clones, about four fifths seen once, with about 3% in the top ten. Germline V CDR1 and CDR2: MDHEN, SYDVKM. The germline V and J ends were trimmed by 3 bases and 7 bases, with 10 bases remaining between them. This CDR3 is built from 13 residues. This sample was taken from a study of cytomegalovirus exposure and HLA in healthy donors. As for the study in general: Around 78 million unique TCRs, all from HLA-typed donors, were included in an early release of the data. Study results and caveats: The authors later linked a missense DCLRE1C variant to TCR beta V- and J-gene trimming. When presence/absence was analysed, sequencing depth was taken to be roughly uniform across donors.

This chain joins TRBV28 and TRBJ1-5, with D maybe TRBD1 (6 bases). The clonotype originates from a man in his thirties or forties in good health and CMV-seronegative. The sequenced sample was PBMCs. The CDR3 loop is CASSFRGSQPQHF. The CDR3 nucleotides are TGTGCCAGCAGTTTCAGGGGCAGCCAGCCCCAGCATTTT.